The 30 T cell receptor beta chains presented below share a single source sample, sequenced in a study of cytomegalovirus exposure and HLA in healthy donors. The study ran its PCR with 60 Vbeta and 13 Jbeta primers. The protocol was immunoSEQ multiplex PCR, while the TCRdb copy is restricted to in-frame clones and leaves out a portion. The table includes more than 200,000 clones, approximately 80% detected once. The source material was PBMCs. All receptors come from a girl between 5 and 17 years old in good health and CMV-seronegative.

The rearrangement links TRBV9 to TRBJ2-7, with D tentatively TRBD1 (6 bases). The CDR3 contains 14 residues. The V end lost 0 bases, the J end lost 6 bases, and 13 bases lay between the germline ends. Germline values: CDR1 SGDLS, CDR2 YYNGEE. The CDR3 sequence is CASSVGAGAGEQYF. CDR3 in DNA: TGTGCCAGCAGCGTAGGGGCAGGGGCAGGCGAGCAGTACTTC.

The chain carries TRBV19 and TRBJ1-3; D uncertain. This CDR3 spans 14 amino acids. Germline V gene sequence: CDR1 LNHDA, CDR2 SQIVND (reference sequence). Trimming removed 11 bases at V and 1 base at J, with 15 bases between. CDR3 residues: CASGGQLSGNTIYF. The DNA for the CDR3 is TGTGCCTCGGGAGGGCAGCTATCTGGAAACACCATATATTTT.

V gene TRBV2 combines with J gene TRBJ2-2; no definite D call. The V gene lost 6 bases and the J gene lost 4 bases, with 9 bases spanning the gap. The germline V gene has CDR1 SNHLY and CDR2 FYNNEI. This CDR3 has 13 amino acids. CDR3 amino acids: CASRVLSTGELFF. Written as DNA, the CDR3 is TGTGCCAGCAGGGTTTTGAGCACCGGGGAGCTGTTTTTT.

V usage is TRBV19 and J usage is TRBJ2-7; D possibly corresponds to TRBD1 (6 bases). The CDR3 length is 16 residues. Germline CDR1 and CDR2: LNHDA and SQIVND (reference sequence). V was cut by 5 bases and J by 2 bases, with 19 bases left in between. The CDR3 reads CASSARQARKPYEQYF. CDR3 nucleotide sequence: TGTGCCAGTAGTGCGAGACAGGCGAGAAAACCCTACGAGCAGTACTTC.

This clone was seen a few times. The CDR3 nucleotides are TGTGCCAGCAGTCGATACAGCCAACAAAATCAGCCCCAGCATTTT. Translating gives CASSRYSQQNQPQHF. V is TRBV6-1 and J is TRBJ1-5; no definite D call. V lost 5 bases and J lost 4, with 15 bases in between. CDR3 length: 15 residues. Per the germline V gene, CDR1 is MNHNS and CDR2 is SASEGT.

This chain joins TRBV19 and TRBJ1-1; TRBD1 matches 7 bases. The CDR3 spans 15 residues. V gave up 7 bases and J gave up 3 bases; unmatched junction bases: 11. Germline V gene data show CDR1 as LNHDA and CDR2 as SQIVND (reference sequence). CDR3 sequence reads: CASKGTAVSDTEAFF. CDR3 nucleotides: TGTGCCAGTAAGGGGACAGCAGTTTCGGACACTGAAGCTTTCTTT.

Points on this clone: The junction and the germline gene differ at one end; a read error may be behind it. This chain joins TRBV30 and TRBJ1-1, with TRBD1 matching over 7 bases. This CDR3 is 13 amino acids long. Germline-derived CDR1 and CDR2 are GTSNPN and SVGIG (reference sequence). The DNA of the CDR3 is TGTGCCTGGAGTGTAAATTTAATCGGGGACAGCAGCTTT. It codes for CAWSVNLIGDSSF.

The rearrangement links TRBV5-1 to TRBJ1-3; D remains ambiguous. The length of the CDR3 is 13 residues. Trimming cost V 7 bases and J 1 base, with 9 bases left between them. Germline CDR1 and CDR2: SGHRS and YFSETQ. The CDR3 sequence is CASGSESGNTIYF. CDR3 in DNA: TGCGCCAGCGGGAGCGAGTCTGGAAACACCATATATTTT. Based on the CDR3 plus reference TRBV5-1 and TRBJ1-3, the full variable domain is KAGVTQTPRYLIKTRGQQVTLSCSPISGHRSVSWYQQTPGQGLQFLFEYFSETQRNKGNFPGRFSGRQFSNSRSEMNVSTLELGDSALYLCASGSESGNTIYFGEGSWLTVV.

V and J are TRBV4-1 and TRBJ1-1; 9 bases map to TRBD1. J gave up 3 bases and V 4 bases, and 6 bases lay outside the gene matches. CDR3 length equals 15 residues. Looked up from germline, CDR1 is MGHRA and CDR2 is YSYEKL. CDR3 bases: TGCGCCAGCAGCCGACGGACAGGGGCGGACACTGAAGCTTTCTTT. Its translation: CASSRRTGADTEAFF.

This chain connects TRBV7-9 to TRBJ2-3, with D possibly being TRBD2 (6 bases). V was clipped by 5 bases and J by 2 bases, with 14 bases between them. Germline CDR1 SEHNR, CDR2 FQNEAQ (reference sequence). This CDR3 has 15 residues. The chain's CDR3 is CASSPLEGPTDTQYF. The CDR3 DNA is TGTGCCAGCAGCCCCTTGGAGGGGCCCACAGATACGCAGTATTTT.

The rearrangement uses TRBV5-1 and TRBJ2-7; 7 nucleotides align to TRBD1. Germline trimming cut 5 bases from V and 2 bases from J; bases unmatched to any gene: 7. Germline V gives CDR1 SGHRS, CDR2 YFSETQ. The CDR3 contains 14 residues. The CDR3 nucleotides read TGCGCCAGCAGATTAAACAGGGGTCCCTACGAGCAGTACTTC. This translates into CASRLNRGPYEQYF.

This chain links TRBV5-4 with TRBJ1-2; 9 bases map to TRBD1. This CDR3 contains 14 residues. J was trimmed by 3 bases and V by 0 bases; bases with no gene match: 0. Germline V gene sequence: CDR1 SGHNT, CDR2 YYREEE (reference sequence). The CDR3 DNA follows: TGTGCCAGCAGCTTGGGGACAGGGGACTATGGCTACACCTTC. Amino acid sequence: CASSLGTGDYGYTF.

The chain employs TRBV6-1 and TRBJ2-7; no firm D call. The length of the CDR3 is 15 residues. The ends were cut back, 4 bases at V and 3 bases at J, with 16 bases in the middle. Germline V CDR1 and CDR2: MNHNS, SASEGT. The CDR3 spells CASSASNSLIYEQYF. CDR3 nucleotide sequence: TGTGCCAGCAGTGCCTCAAACAGTCTCATCTACGAGCAGTACTTC.

The V gene is TRBV5-5, the J gene TRBJ1-1; TRBD1 aligns across 9 bases. After removal of 2 bases from V and 4 bases from J, the junction contained 9 bases not matched to a gene. The CDR3 sequence is 16 residues long. CDR1 and CDR2 from the germline V gene are SGHKS and YYEKEE (reference sequence). The CDR3 reads CASSFTGTGTTTEAFF. CDR3 nucleotide sequence: TGTGCCAGCAGCTTTACCGGGACAGGGACGACCACTGAAGCTTTCTTT. Supplemented by reference TRBV5-5 and TRBJ1-1, the full variable domain reads DAGVTQSPTHLIKTRGQQVTLRCSPISGHKSVSWYQQVLGQGPQFIFQYYEKEERGRGNFPDRFSARQFPNYSSELNVNALLLGDSALYLCASSFTGTGTTTEAFFGQGTRLTVV.

The chain couples TRBV6-6 to TRBJ1-2; 8 bases map to TRBD1. The CDR3 loop spans 16 amino acids. In germline, CDR1 is MNHNY, CDR2 SVGAGI (reference sequence). With 1 base clipped from V and 6 bases from J, the junction kept 10 bases outside the gene matches. The CDR3 DNA reads as TGTGCCAGCAGTTACTTCACCCGGACAGGGAAACATGGCTACACCTTC. This gives the protein CASSYFTRTGKHGYTF.

The chain is built from TRBV6-1 and TRBJ1-1; 9 bases are a match to TRBD1. Trimming cost V 6 bases and J 0 bases; bases outside gene matches: 2. Per the germline V gene, CDR1 is MNHNS and CDR2 is SASEGT. This CDR3 region has 14 residues. The CDR3 loop reads CASSDRGMNTEAFF. Written as DNA, the CDR3 is TGTGCCAGCAGCGACAGGGGGATGAACACTGAAGCTTTCTTT.

This clone appeared a few times. The gene calls are TRBV4-2 and TRBJ1-5; D uncertain. V dropped 1 base and J dropped 3 bases, with 7 bases sitting between them. Germline loops: CDR1 LGHNA, CDR2 YNFKEQ. The CDR3 consists of 14 residues. DNA for the CDR3: TGTGCCAGCAGCCAAGTTCACAACAATCAGCCCCAGCATTTT. Its protein is CASSQVHNNQPQHF.

This sequence joins TRBV4-2 and TRBJ2-3, with 8 bases matching TRBD2. The CDR3 extends over 14 amino acids. V trimming: 4 bases; J trimming: 5 bases; junction bases outside the gene matches: 5. The germline gives CDR1 LGHNA, CDR2 YNFKEQ. The CDR3, as DNA: TGTGCCAGCAGCCGCAGCGGGAGTATAGATACGCAGTATTTT. Encoded protein: CASSRSGSIDTQYF.

This clone was seen once. The gene calls are TRBV6-6 and TRBJ1-2; D gene uncertain. Trimming stripped 2 bases from V and 2 bases from J, with 9 bases between. Germline values: CDR1 MNHNY, CDR2 SVGAGI (reference sequence). This CDR3 has 14 amino acids. The CDR3 reads CASSYKDSNYGYTF. The DNA for the CDR3 is TGTGCCAGCAGTTACAAGGACTCCAACTATGGCTACACCTTC.

The chain uses TRBV5-1 and TRBJ2-7; TRBD2 matches at 10 bases. The CDR3 length is 19 residues. Germline-derived CDR1 and CDR2 are SGHRS and YFSETQ. J was trimmed by 2 bases and V by 0 bases; bases with no gene match: 14. The CDR3 sequence: CASSLVVGAGGEIPYEQYF. CDR3 nucleotide sequence: TGCGCCAGCAGCTTGGTAGTGGGAGCGGGAGGGGAGATACCCTACGAGCAGTACTTC.

This sequence joins TRBV28 and TRBJ2-7, with TRBD1 identical over 9 bases. The germline V gene has CDR1 MDHEN and CDR2 SYDVKM. Trimming removed 6 bases from V and 4 bases from J; junction bases left unmatched: 7. The CDR3 runs 14 residues. The DNA of the CDR3 is TGTGCCAGCAGCCTACCGGGACAGGGTTACGAGCAGTACTTC. Its translation: CASSLPGQGYEQYF.

The chain is built from TRBV27 and TRBJ1-2; D gene unclear. Germline assignment: CDR1 MNHEY and CDR2 SMNVEV (reference sequence). V shed 3 bases and J shed 8 bases, with 10 bases lying between them. The CDR3 has 12 residues. Here the CDR3 reads CASSFRGGGYTF. CDR3 coding DNA: TGTGCCAGCAGTTTCCGGGGAGGCGGCTACACCTTC.

The rearrangement links TRBV29-1 to TRBJ1-1, with D possibly matching TRBD1 (5 bases). V lost 6 bases and J 11 bases, leaving 19 bases between the germline ends. Germline assignment: CDR1 SQVTM and CDR2 ANQGSEA. The CDR3 spans 12 residues. For the CDR3, the DNA is TGCAGCGTGGGAAGGGGCGGGGAGGGGGCTTTCTTT. Translating it yields CSVGRGGEGAFF.

The rearrangement links TRBV6-6 to TRBJ2-1; no clear D. This CDR3 contains 14 residues. V dropped 6 bases and J dropped 8 bases, with 17 bases sitting between them. Per the germline V gene, CDR1 is MNHNY and CDR2 is SVGAGI (reference sequence). The chain's CDR3 is CASRSRVGSYEQFF. In DNA, the CDR3 is TGTGCCAGCAGGTCGCGTGTTGGTTCTTATGAGCAGTTCTTC.

The V gene is TRBV5-4, the J gene TRBJ2-1, with a tentative D call TRBD2 (5 bases). Germline loops: CDR1 SGHNT, CDR2 YYREEE (reference sequence). The CDR3 sequence is 15 residues long. Deletions cut 1 base from V and 4 bases from J, with 12 bases between. This chain's CDR3 is CASSLSAGPYNEQFF. The CDR3 DNA is TGTGCCAGCAGCTTGTCGGCGGGTCCTTACAATGAGCAGTTCTTC. The variable domain in full, with the rest retrieved from reference TRBV5-4 and TRBJ2-1, is ETGVTQSPTHLIKTRGQQVTLRCSSQSGHNTVSWYQQALGQGPQFIFQYYREEENGRGNFPPRFSGLQFPNYSSELNVNALELDDSALYLCASSLSAGPYNEQFFGPGTRLTVL.

This chain connects TRBV6-5 to TRBJ2-2; TRBD2 agrees at 12 bases. Looked up from germline, CDR1 is MNHEY and CDR2 is SVGAGI. Trimming removed 3 bases from V and 6 bases from J; junction bases left unmatched: 5. The CDR3 length is 16 residues. The CDR3 here is CASSYLTSGRSGELFF. The CDR3 DNA is TGTGCCAGCAGTTATCTAACTAGCGGGAGGTCCGGGGAGCTGTTTTTT.

The rearrangement joins TRBV9 to TRBJ2-5; 8 bases are a match to TRBD2. Looked up from germline, CDR1 is SGDLS and CDR2 is YYNGEE. J gave up 4 bases and V 3 bases, and 2 bases lay outside the gene matches. CDR3 length: 13 residues. The CDR3 is CASSASGRETQYF. The CDR3, as DNA: TGTGCCAGCAGCGCAAGCGGGAGAGAGACCCAGTACTTC.

The rearrangement joins TRBV6-5 to TRBJ1-2, with 8 bases matching TRBD1. The length of the CDR3 is 14 residues. Trimming at V came to 5 bases and at J to 7 bases, leaving 9 bases not matched to a gene. Germline lookup yields CDR1 MNHEY and CDR2 SVGAGI. CDR3 nucleotides: TGTGCCAGCAGTGGGGACAGGCGCTATGGTGGCTACACCTTC. It codes for CASSGDRRYGGYTF.

V gene TRBV5-1 combines with J gene TRBJ1-4; unclear D gene. Per germline, CDR1 SGHRS and CDR2 YFSETQ. The length of the CDR3 is 14 residues. V lost 0 bases, J lost 0 bases, and 3 bases lay in between. CDR3 sequence: CASSLDTTNEKLFF. In nucleotides, the CDR3 is TGCGCCAGCAGCTTGGACACAACTAATGAAAAACTGTTTTTT.

This clone was found a few times. The V and J genes are TRBV10-1 and TRBJ1-1, with D perhaps TRBD1 (5 bases). Trimming pared 7 bases from V and 1 base from J, leaving 13 bases between. This CDR3 has 14 amino acids. CDR1 is WNHNN, CDR2 SYGVQD, per germline (reference sequence). The CDR3 sequence: CASTLETANTEAFF. CDR3 DNA sequence: TGCGCCAGCACGCTTGAGACAGCGAACACTGAAGCTTTCTTT.